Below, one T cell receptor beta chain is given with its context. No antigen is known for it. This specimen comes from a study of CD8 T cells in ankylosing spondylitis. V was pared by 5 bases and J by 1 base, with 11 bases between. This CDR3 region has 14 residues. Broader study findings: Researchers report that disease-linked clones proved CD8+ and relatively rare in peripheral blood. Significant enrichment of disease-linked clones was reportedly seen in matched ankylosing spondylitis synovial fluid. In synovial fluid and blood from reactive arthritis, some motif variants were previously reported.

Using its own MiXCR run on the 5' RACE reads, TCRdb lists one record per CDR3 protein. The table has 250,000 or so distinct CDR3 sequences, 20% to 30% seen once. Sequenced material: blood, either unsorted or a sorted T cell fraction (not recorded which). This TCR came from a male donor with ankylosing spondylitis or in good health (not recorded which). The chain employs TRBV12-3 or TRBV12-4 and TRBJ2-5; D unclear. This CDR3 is CASSTWGAQETQYF. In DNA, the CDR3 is TGTGCCAGCAGTACATGGGGTGCCCAAGAGACCCAGTACTTC.